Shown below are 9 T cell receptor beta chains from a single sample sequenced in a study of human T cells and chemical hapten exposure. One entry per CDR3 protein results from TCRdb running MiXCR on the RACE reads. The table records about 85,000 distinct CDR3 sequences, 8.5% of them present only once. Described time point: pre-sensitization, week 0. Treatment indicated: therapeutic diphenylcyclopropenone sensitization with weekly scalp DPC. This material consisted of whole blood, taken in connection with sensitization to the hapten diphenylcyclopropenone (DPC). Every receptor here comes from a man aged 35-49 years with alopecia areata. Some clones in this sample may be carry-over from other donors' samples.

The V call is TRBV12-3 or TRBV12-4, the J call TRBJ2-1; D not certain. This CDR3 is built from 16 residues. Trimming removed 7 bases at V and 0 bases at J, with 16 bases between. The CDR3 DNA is TGTGCCAGCATTTCCTCGTTAGACCGCTCCTACAATGAGCAGTTCTTC. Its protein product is CASISSLDRSYNEQFF.

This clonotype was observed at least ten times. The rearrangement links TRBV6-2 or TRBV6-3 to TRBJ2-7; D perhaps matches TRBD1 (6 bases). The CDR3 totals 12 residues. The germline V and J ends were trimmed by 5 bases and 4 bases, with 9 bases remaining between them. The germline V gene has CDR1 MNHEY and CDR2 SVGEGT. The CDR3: CASSEQGYEQYF. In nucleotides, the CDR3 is TGTGCCAGCAGTGAACAGGGTTACGAGCAGTACTTC.

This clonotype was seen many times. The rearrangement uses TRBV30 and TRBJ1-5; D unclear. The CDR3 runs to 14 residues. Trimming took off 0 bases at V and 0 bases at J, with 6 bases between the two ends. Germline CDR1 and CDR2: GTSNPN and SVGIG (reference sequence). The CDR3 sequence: CAWSVSHSNQPQHF. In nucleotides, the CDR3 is TGTGCCTGGAGTGTTTCCCATAGCAATCAGCCCCAGCATTTT.

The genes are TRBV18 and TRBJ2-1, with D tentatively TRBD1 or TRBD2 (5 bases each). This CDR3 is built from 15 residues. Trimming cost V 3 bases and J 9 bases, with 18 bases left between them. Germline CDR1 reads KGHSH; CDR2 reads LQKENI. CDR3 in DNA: TGTGCCAGCTCACCCAGGACTGATCCCGGGGCTGAGCAGTTCTTC. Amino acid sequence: CASSPRTDPGAEQFF.

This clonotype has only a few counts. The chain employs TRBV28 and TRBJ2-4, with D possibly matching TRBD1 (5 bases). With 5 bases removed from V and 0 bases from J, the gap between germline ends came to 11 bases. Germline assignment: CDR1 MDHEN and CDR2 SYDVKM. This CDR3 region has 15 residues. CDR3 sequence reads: CASSDSSIAKNIQYF. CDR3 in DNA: TGTGCCAGCAGTGACAGTTCTATAGCCAAAAACATTCAGTACTTC.

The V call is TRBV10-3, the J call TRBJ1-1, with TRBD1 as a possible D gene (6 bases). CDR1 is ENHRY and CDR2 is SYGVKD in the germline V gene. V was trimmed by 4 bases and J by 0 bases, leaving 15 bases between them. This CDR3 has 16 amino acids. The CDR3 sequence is CAISGGGPLLNTEAFF. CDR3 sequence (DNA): TGTGCCATCAGTGGGGGGGGCCCGCTACTGAACACTGAAGCTTTCTTT.

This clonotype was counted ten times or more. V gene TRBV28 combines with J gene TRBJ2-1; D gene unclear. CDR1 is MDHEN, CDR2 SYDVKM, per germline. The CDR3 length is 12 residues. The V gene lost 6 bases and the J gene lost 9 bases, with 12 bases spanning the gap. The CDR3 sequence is CASSAYSGEQFF. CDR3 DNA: TGTGCCAGCAGCGCATACTCCGGTGAGCAGTTCTTC.

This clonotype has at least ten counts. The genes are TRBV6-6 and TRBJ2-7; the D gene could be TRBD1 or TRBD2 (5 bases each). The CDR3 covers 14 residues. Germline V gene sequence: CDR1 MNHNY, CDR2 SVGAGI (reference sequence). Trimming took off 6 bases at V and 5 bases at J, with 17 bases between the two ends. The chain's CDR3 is CASSGTPEANEQYV. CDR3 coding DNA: TGTGCCAGCAGCGGGACCCCGGAGGCCAACGAGCAGTACGTC.

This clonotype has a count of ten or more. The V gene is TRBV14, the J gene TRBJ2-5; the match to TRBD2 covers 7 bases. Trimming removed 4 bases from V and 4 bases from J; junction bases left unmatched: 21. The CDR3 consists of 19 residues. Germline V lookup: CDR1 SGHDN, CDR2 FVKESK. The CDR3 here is CASSPYQFRDYVAGETQYF. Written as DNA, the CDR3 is TGTGCCAGCAGCCCGTACCAGTTCCGGGACTACGTCGCCGGAGAGACCCAGTACTTC.